This T cell receptor beta chain is from a study of blood T cell repertoires in COVID-19. Study-level information: Acute-phase and convalescent COVID-19 samples originated in the United States, Italy and Spain.

The method was immunoSEQ multiplex PCR; TCRdb's version includes in-frame clones alone and lacks a portion of them. The sample has fewer than 650,000 clones; 70% to 90% are singletons. The V and J ends lost 0 bases and 2 bases respectively, with 13 bases between them. Germline lookup yields CDR1 PRHDT and CDR2 FYEKMQ (reference sequence). The CDR3 totals 16 residues. Sequences were obtained from peripheral blood. The clonotype comes from a woman in her forties or fifties with COVID-19, enrolled during active disease. V and J are TRBV13 and TRBJ1-2; D remains ambiguous. The CDR3 spells CASSLGRGPSNYGYTF. As DNA, the CDR3 is TGTGCCAGCAGCTTAGGCCGTGGGCCAAGCAACTATGGCTACACCTTC.